This T cell receptor beta chain was documented in a study of blood T cell repertoires in COVID-19. Sequencing was performed with immunoSEQ multiplex PCR; in TCRdb, only in-frame clones are kept and a portion is missing. Among more than 50,000 clones listed, 76% were seen once. The length of the CDR3 is 15 residues. Trimming took 2 bases from V and 6 from J; bases not matched to a gene: 9. J is TRBJ1-2 and V is TRBV23-1; 7 nucleotides agree with TRBD1. TRBV23-1 is annotated as an ORF whose role is uncertain. Sequenced sample: peripheral blood. This TCR derives from a woman older than 75 with acute or convalescent COVID-19. CDR3 sequence reads: CASSQPEGARNGYTF. CDR3 nucleotide sequence: TGCGCCAGCAGTCAACCTGAGGGGGCGCGGAATGGCTACACCTTC.